The 2 T cell receptor beta chains in this list originate from one sample, sequenced in a study of T-cell reconstitution after alpha-beta-depleted transplantation in children. This sample's TCRbeta library carried unique molecular identifier barcodes. TCRdb ran MiXCR on the PCR reads and lists one entry per CDR3 protein. Counted here are tens of thousands of distinct CDR3 sequences, 15% to 19% occurring once; the ten biggest clones make up 15% to 20%. Sequencing was performed on PBMCs, mostly from graft donor cells, taken 180 days after TCRalphabeta/CD19-depleted stem cell transplant. The receptors were sampled from a male patient aged 2-15 years who had a stem cell transplant for acute lymphoblastic leukemia, so the T cells may come from the graft donor.

The CDR3, as DNA: TGCACTCTTCAATGGGGGAAGAATGGCTACACCTTC. The encoded protein is CTLQWGKNGYTF. V and J are TRBV20-1 and TRBJ1-2; possibly TRBD1 for D (5 bases). Germline CDR1 is DFQATT and CDR2 is SNEGSKA (reference sequence). The CDR3 length is 12 residues.

This clonotype was counted between two and nine times. The chain recombines TRBV7-2 with TRBJ1-2; TRBD1 matches at 7 bases. The CDR3 extends over 15 amino acids. J lost 2 bases, V lost 4 bases, and 7 bases had no gene match. Germline V CDR1 and CDR2: SGHTA, FQGNSA. CDR3 coding DNA: TGTGCCAGCAGCTCCCCGACAGGGATCAACTATGGCTACACCTTC. Translation: CASSSPTGINYGYTF.